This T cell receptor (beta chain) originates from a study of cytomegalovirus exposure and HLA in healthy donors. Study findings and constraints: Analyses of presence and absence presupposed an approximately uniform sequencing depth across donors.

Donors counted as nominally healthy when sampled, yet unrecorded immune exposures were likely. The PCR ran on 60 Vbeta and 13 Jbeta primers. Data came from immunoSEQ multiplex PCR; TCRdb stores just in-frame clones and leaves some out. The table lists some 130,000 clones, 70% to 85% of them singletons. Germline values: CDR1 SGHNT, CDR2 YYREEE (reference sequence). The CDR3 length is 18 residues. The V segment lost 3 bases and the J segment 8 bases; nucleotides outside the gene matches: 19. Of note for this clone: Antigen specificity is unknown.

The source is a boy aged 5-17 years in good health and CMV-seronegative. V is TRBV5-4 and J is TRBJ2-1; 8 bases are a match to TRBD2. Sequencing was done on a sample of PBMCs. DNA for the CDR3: TGTGCCAGCAGCTGGCGGAGCGGGAGTACGGTTATGGGCGATGAGCAGTTCTTC. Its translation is CASSWRSGSTVMGDEQFF.